The rows below give T cell receptor beta chains drawn from one sample of a study of T cell responses to AZD1222 COVID-19 vaccine. Assay: immunoSEQ multiplex PCR; the TCRdb copy retains only in-frame clones and omits some. The sample has 130,000 or so clones, around 89% seen once. The starting material was peripheral blood, obtained on day 0 of MenACWY control vaccination. These receptors came from an adult in good health. Each CDR3 is given without its conserved first and last residue. The size of a clone is reported for some rows only, either as once, few or many, or as a class for expanded clones.

V: TRBV3-1/TRBV3-2
size: -
CDR3: ASSLRDRGTF

V: TRBV12-3/TRBV12-4
size: -
CDR3: ASSGGDYEQY

V: TRBV5-6
size: -
CDR3: ASSLRTANTEAF

V: TRBV7-9
size: -
CDR3: ASTSHGTPNEQY

V: TRBV18
size: -
CDR3: ASSQTASYEQY

V: TRBV6-5
size: few
CDR3: ASRPTGNYGYT

V: TRBV5-1
size: -
CDR3: ASSFLGRAGNTIY

V: TRBV7-3
size: -
CDR3: ASSSRLRSPIGGGPINEQF

V: TRBV7-8
size: -
CDR3: ASSPRGQGYGNTIY

V: TRBV2
size: -
CDR3: ASSVTGGFYEQY